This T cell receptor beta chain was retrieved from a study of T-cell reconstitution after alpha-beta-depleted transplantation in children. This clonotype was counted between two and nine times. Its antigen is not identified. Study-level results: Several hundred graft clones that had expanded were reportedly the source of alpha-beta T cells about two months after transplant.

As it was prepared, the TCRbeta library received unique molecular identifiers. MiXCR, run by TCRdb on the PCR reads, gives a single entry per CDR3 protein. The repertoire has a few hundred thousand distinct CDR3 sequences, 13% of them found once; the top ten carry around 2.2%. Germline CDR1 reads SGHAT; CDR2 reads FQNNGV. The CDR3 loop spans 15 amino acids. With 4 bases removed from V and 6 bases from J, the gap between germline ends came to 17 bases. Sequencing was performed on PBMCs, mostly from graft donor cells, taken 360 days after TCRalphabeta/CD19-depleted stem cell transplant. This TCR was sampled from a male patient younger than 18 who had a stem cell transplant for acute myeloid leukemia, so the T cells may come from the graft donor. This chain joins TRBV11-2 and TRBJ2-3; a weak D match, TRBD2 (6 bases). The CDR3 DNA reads TGTGCCAGCAGCTCCAGGACTACCGATGGGGATACGCAGTATTTT. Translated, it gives CASSSRTTDGDTQYF.